This T cell receptor (beta chain) was obtained from a study of CD8 T cells in ankylosing spondylitis. Broader study findings: Among TCR beta sequences, a motif of fewer than 10 highly homologous variants appeared characteristic of ankylosing spondylitis blood. Within peripheral blood, clones linked to disease were CD8+ and relatively rare.

A few counts support this clonotype. Antigen unknown. TCRdb re-derived calls from the 5' RACE reads in MiXCR, one entry per CDR3 protein. The sample consists of approximately 540,000 distinct CDR3 sequences, roughly 13% of them appearing once. CDR3 length: 17 amino acids. J lost 1 base, V lost 5 bases, and 10 bases had no gene match. Germline-derived CDR1 and CDR2 are MNHEY and SMNVEV (reference sequence). The chain joins TRBV27 to TRBJ1-5; 8 bases are a match to TRBD1. Sequenced sample: blood, either unsorted or a sorted T cell fraction (not recorded which). This receptor was obtained from a male donor with ankylosing spondylitis. CDR3 in DNA: TGTGCCAGCAGTAGTTTAATTGGGGACAGGAGCAATCAGCCCCAGCATTTT. Amino acid sequence: CASSSLIGDRSNQPQHF.